This entry concerns a single T cell receptor beta chain. The CDR3 runs to 18 residues. After removal of 1 base from V and 3 bases from J, the junction contained 13 bases not matched to a gene. CDR1 LGHNA and CDR2 YSLEER come from the germline V gene. This specimen belongs to a study of blood T cell repertoires in COVID-19. Here immunoSEQ multiplex PCR was the method, and the copy in TCRdb shows in-frame clones only, minus some. The table records approximately 250,000 clones, about 85% of them present only once. This TCR was recovered from a man between 60 and 75 years old with acute or convalescent COVID-19. Sequencing was carried out using peripheral blood. This chain connects TRBV4-3 to TRBJ2-7; 9 nucleotides agree with TRBD2. Here the CDR3 reads CASSQGLAGERVFYEQYF. CDR3 sequence (DNA): TGCGCCAGCAGCCAAGGGTTAGCGGGAGAGAGGGTTTTCTACGAGCAGTACTTC.